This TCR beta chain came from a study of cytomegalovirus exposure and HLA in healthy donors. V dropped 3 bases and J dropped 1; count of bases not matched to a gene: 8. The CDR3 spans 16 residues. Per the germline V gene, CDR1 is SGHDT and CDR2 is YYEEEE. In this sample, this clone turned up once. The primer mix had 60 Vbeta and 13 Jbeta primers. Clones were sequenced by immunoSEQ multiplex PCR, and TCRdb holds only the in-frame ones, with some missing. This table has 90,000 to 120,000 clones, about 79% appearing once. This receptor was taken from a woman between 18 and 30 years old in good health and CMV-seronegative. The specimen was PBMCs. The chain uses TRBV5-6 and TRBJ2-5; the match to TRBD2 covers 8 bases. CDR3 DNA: TGTGCCAGCAGCTCCGGGGCCAGCGGGAGCCAAGAGACCCAGTACTTC. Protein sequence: CASSSGASGSQETQYF.